This is a list of T cell receptor beta chains from one sample in a study of cytomegalovirus exposure and HLA in healthy donors. Using immunoSEQ multiplex PCR, the repertoire was profiled, and TCRdb retains in-frame clones only, with some absent. Of 180,000 or so clones listed, about 75% are singletons. Sequencing was carried out using PBMCs. The source of these receptors is a man aged 35-49 years in good health and CMV-seropositive. Both conserved end residues are part of each CDR3. A D gene is named only where the DNA matches it firmly. Only some rows state a clone size, as once, few, many or a class for expanded clones.

.	TRBV19	.	TRBJ2-5	CASQTNLGETQYF	TGTGCCAGCCAGACTAACTTGGGAGAGACCCAGTACTTC
few	TRBV30	TRBD1	TRBJ2-3	CAWSVPYAGQGAKSLLSRTQYF	TGTGCCTGGAGTGTCCCATACGCGGGACAGGGGGCGAAAAGTCTTTTGAGCCGTACGCAGTATTTT
.	TRBV5-1	TRBD1	TRBJ2-2	CASSLVGGGTGELFF	TGCGCCAGCAGCTTGGTAGGGGGCGGGACCGGGGAGCTGTTTTTT
.	TRBV25-1	.	TRBJ2-7	CASSKSGPTGSEQYF	TGTGCCAGCAGTAAGTCAGGCCCCACGGGGTCCGAGCAGTACTTC
.	TRBV5-4	TRBD1	TRBJ1-4	CASSRTGQNEKLFF	TGTGCCAGCAGCCGAACGGGACAGAATGAAAAACTGTTTTTT
.	TRBV6-1	TRBD1	TRBJ1-4	CASSEFSTGNYEKLFF	TGTGCCAGCAGTGAATTTTCGACAGGGAATTATGAAAAACTGTTTTTT
.	TRBV10-3	TRBD1	TRBJ1-5	CAISESLGQGNQPQHF	TGTGCCATCAGTGAGTCCCTAGGACAGGGCAATCAGCCCCAGCATTTT
.	TRBV4-1	.	TRBJ1-1	CASSQPGSYMNTEAFF	TGCGCCAGCAGCCAACCCGGGAGCTATATGAACACTGAAGCTTTCTTT
.	TRBV27	TRBD2	TRBJ2-1	CASSPYPTASGAWSEQFF	TGTGCCAGCAGTCCCTACCCCACGGCTAGCGGGGCTTGGAGTGAGCAGTTCTTC
many	TRBV28	TRBD1	TRBJ1-4	CASSSDLTGVSLFF	TGTGCCAGCAGCTCTGACTTGACAGGGGTGTCACTGTTTTTT
.	TRBV6-6	.	TRBJ1-5	CASSYSMTDHNQPQHF	TGTGCCAGCAGTTACTCGATGACAGACCATAATCAGCCCCAGCATTTT
.	TRBV25-1	TRBD1	TRBJ2-1	CASSHYGTGPLVHEQFF	TGTGCCAGCAGCCATTACGGGACAGGCCCGTTGGTGCATGAGCAGTTCTTC
.	TRBV5-4	TRBD1	TRBJ2-4	CASSLGDREKNVQYF	TGTGCCAGCAGCTTGGGGGACAGGGAAAAAAACGTTCAGTACTTC
.	TRBV27	.	TRBJ2-2	CASRDYGELFF	TGTGCCAGCAGAGACTACGGGGAGCTGTTTTTT
.	TRBV6-1	.	TRBJ2-2	CASSEDPGTPSNTGELFF	TGTGCCAGCAGTGAAGACCCCGGGACACCCTCGAACACCGGGGAGCTGTTTTTT
.	TRBV5-1	.	TRBJ2-7	CASSLGSSYEQYF	TGCGCCAGCAGCTTGGGCTCATCCTACGAGCAGTACTTC
.	TRBV6-1	TRBD2	TRBJ2-2	CASSEALAGGANTGELFF	TGTGCCAGCAGTGAAGCGCTCGCGGGAGGGGCGAACACCGGGGAGCTGTTTTTT
.	TRBV2	.	TRBJ2-7	CASSETPVGDEQYF	TGTGCCAGCAGTGAAACGCCGGTCGGGGACGAGCAGTACTTC
.	TRBV5-1	.	TRBJ2-4	CASSLLGQTNLAKNIQYF	TGCGCCAGCAGCTTGCTCGGGCAGACTAACCTAGCCAAAAACATTCAGTACTTC
.	TRBV6-1	.	TRBJ1-2	CASRAGVYGYTF	TGTGCCAGCAGAGCAGGGGTTTATGGCTACACCTTC
.	TRBV14	.	TRBJ2-1	CASSQGASLNEQFF	TGTGCCAGCAGCCAAGGGGCGTCACTCAATGAGCAGTTCTTC
.	TRBV27	.	TRBJ1-1	CASSLRGSPEAFF	TGTGCCAGCAGTTTACGGGGGAGCCCTGAAGCTTTCTTT